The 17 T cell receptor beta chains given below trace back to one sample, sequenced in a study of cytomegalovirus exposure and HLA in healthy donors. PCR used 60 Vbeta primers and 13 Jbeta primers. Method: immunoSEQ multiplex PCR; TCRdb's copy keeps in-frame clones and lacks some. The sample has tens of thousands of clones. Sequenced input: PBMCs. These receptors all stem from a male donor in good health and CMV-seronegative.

This CDR3 is CASSPLDNSNQPQHF. CDR3 nucleotide sequence: TGTGCCAGCTCACCTTTGGACAATAGCAATCAGCCCCAGCATTTT. The V and J genes are TRBV18 and TRBJ1-5; TRBD1 is a possible D gene (5 bases). Between the trimmed V and J ends, which lost 3 bases and 0 bases, there was a span of 9 bases. CDR1 and CDR2 (germline): KGHSH, LQKENI. The CDR3 is 15 amino acids.

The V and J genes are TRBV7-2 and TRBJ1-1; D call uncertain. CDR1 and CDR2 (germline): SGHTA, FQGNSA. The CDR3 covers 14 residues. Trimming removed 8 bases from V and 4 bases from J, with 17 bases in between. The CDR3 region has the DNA TGTGCCAGCGCCTTGACGTTGAGAGGCACTGAAGCTTTCTTT. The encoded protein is CASALTLRGTEAFF.

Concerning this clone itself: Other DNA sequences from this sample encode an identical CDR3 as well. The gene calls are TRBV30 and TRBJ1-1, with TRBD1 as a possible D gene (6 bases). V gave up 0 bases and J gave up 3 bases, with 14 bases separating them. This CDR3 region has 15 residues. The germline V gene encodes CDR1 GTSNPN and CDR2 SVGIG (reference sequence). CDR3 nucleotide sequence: TGTGCCTGGAGTGTATGGGGAGCAGGGGACACTGAAGCTTTCTTT. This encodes CAWSVWGAGDTEAFF.

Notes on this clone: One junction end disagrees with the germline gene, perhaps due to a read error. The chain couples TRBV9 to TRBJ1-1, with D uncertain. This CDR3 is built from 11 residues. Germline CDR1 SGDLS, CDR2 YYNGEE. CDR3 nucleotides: TGTGCCAGAAGCGCCGGAGGGGAAGCTTTCTTT. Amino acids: CARSAGGEAFF.

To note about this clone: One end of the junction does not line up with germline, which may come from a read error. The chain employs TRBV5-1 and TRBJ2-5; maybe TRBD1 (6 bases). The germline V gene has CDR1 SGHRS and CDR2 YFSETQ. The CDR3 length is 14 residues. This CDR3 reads CASSWGLGVENQYF. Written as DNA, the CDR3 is TGCGCCAGCAGCTGGGGGCTGGGGGTAGAGAACCAGTACTTC. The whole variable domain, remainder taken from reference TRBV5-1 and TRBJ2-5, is KAGVTQTPRYLIKTRGQQVTLSCSPISGHRSVSWYQQTPGQGLQFLFEYFSETQRNKGNFPGRFSGRQFSNSRSEMNVSTLELGDSALYLCASSWGLGVENQYFGPGTRLLVL.

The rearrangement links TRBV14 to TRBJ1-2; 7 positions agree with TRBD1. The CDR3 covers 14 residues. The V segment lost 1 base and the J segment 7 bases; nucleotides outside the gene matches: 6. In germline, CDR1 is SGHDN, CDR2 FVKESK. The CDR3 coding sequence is TGTGCCAGCAGCCAAGCCCGACAGGGTGGTGGCTACACCTTC. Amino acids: CASSQARQGGGYTF.

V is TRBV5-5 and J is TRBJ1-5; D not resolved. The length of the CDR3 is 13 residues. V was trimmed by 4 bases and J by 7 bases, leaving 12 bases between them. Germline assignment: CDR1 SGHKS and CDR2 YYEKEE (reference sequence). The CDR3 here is CASSALSSQPQHF. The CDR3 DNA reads TGTGCCAGCAGCGCTCTATCATCCCAGCCCCAGCATTTT.

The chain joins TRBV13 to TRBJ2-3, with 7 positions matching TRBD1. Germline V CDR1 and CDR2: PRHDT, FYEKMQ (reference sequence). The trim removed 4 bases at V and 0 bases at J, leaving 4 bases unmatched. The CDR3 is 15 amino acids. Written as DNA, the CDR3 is TGTGCCAGCAGCTCCCGGGGACAGAGCACAGATACGCAGTATTTT. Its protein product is CASSSRGQSTDTQYF.

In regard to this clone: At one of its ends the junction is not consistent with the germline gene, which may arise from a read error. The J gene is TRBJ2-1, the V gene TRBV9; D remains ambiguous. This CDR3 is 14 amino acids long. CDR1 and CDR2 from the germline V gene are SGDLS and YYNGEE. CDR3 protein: CASAESSSDNEQFF. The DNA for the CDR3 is TGTGCCAGCGCCGAGAGTAGCTCCGACAATGAGCAGTTCTTC.

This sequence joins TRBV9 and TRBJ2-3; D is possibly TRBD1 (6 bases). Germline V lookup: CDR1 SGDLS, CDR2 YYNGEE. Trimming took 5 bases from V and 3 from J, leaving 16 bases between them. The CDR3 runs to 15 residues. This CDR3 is CASSLSGVGTDTQYF. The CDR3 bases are TGTGCCAGCAGTCTGTCAGGGGTAGGAACAGATACGCAGTATTTT.

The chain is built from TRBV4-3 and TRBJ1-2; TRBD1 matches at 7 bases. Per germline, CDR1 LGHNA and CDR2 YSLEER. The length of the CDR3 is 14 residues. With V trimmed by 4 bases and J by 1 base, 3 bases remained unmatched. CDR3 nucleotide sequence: TGCGCCAGCAGCCCGCGACAGGGTAACTATGGCTACACCTTC. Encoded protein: CASSPRQGNYGYTF.

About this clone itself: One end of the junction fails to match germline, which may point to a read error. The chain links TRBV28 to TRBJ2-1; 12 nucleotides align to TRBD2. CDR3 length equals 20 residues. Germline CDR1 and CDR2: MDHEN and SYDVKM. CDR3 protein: CASSYPPPTSGGSSDNEQFF. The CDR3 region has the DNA TGTGCCAGCAGCTACCCCCCTCCAACTAGCGGGGGGAGCTCCGACAATGAGCAGTTCTTC.

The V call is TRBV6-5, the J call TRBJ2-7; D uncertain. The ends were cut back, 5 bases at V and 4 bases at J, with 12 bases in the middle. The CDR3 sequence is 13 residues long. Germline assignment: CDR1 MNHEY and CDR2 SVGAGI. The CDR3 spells CASSEKEWYEQYF. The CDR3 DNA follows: TGTGCCAGCAGTGAAAAGGAGTGGTACGAGCAGTACTTC.

The CDR3 nucleotides read TGTGCCAGTAGTCCCCACAGGGGGTCCGGGGAGCTGTTTTTT. Protein: CASSPHRGSGELFF. The chain has TRBV19 and TRBJ2-2; 8 positions match TRBD1. The length of the CDR3 is 14 residues. Per the germline V gene, CDR1 is LNHDA and CDR2 is SQIVND (reference sequence). The V gene end was trimmed by 5 bases and the J gene end by 6 bases; junction bases not matched to a gene: 5.

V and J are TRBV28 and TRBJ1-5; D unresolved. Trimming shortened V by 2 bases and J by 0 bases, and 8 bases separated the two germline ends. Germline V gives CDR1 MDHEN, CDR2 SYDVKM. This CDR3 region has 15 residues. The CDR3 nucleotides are TGTGCCAGCAGTTTAAGAGGTTATAGCAATCAGCCCCAGCATTTT. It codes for CASSLRGYSNQPQHF.

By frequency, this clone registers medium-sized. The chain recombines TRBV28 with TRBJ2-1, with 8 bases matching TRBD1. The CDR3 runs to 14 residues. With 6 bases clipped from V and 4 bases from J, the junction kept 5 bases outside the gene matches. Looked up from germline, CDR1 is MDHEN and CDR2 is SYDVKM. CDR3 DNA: TGTGCCAGCAGGGGGGACAGGTTTTACAATGAGCAGTTCTTC. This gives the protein CASRGDRFYNEQFF.

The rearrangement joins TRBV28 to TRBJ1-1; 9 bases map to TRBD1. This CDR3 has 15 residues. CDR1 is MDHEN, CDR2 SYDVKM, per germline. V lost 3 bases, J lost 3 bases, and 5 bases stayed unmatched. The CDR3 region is CASSFNRGLHTEAFF. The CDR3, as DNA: TGTGCCAGCAGTTTCAACAGGGGGCTCCACACTGAAGCTTTCTTT. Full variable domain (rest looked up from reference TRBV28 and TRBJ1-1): DVKVTQSSRYLVKRTGEKVFLECVQDMDHENMFWYRQDPGLGLRLIYFSYDVKMKEKGDIPEGYSVSREKKERFSLILESASTNQTSMYLCASSFNRGLHTEAFFGQGTRLTVV.